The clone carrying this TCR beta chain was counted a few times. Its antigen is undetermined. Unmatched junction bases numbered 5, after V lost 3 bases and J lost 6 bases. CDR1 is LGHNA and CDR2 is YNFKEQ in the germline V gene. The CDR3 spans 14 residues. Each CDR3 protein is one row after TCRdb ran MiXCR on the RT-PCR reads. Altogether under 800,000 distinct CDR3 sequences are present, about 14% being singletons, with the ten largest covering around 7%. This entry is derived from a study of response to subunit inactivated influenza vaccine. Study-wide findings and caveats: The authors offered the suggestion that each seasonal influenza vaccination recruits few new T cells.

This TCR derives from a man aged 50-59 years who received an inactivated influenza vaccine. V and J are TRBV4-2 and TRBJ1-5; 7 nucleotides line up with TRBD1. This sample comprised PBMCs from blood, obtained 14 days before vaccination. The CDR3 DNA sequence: TGTGCCAGCAGCCAGTTGACAGGGAGTCAGCCCCAGCATTTT. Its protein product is CASSQLTGSQPQHF.